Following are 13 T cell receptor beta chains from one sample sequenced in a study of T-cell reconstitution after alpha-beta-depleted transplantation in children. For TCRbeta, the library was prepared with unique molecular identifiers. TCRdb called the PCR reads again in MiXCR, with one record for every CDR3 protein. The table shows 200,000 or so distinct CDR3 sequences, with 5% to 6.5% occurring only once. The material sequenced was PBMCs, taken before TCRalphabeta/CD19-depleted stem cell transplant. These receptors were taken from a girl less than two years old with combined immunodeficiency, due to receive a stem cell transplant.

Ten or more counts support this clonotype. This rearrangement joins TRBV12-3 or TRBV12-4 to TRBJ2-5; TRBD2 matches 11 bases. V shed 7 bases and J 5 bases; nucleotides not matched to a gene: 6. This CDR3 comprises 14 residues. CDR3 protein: CASTKTSGIETQYF. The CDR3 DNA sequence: TGTGCCAGCACCAAGACTAGCGGGATTGAGACCCAGTACTTC.

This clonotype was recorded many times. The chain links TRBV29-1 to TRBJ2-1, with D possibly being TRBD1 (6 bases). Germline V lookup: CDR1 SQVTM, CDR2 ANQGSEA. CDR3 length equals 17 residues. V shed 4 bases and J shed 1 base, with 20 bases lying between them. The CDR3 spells CSVVGPGQQKSYNEQFF. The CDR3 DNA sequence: TGCAGCGTTGTGGGGCCGGGACAACAAAAATCCTACAATGAGCAGTTCTTC.

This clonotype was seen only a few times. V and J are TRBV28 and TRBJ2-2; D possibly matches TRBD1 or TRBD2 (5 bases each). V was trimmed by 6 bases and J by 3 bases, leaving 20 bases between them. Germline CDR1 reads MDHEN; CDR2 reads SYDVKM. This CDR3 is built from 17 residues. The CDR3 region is CASRPTRGAFYTGELFF. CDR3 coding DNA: TGTGCCAGCAGACCCACCCGAGGGGCATTTTACACCGGGGAGCTGTTTTTT.

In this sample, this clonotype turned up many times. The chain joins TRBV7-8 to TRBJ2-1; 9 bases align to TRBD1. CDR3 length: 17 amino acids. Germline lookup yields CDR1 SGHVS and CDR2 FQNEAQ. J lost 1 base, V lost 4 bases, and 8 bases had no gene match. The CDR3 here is CASSSIPGTGSYNEQFF. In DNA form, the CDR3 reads TGTGCCAGCAGCTCGATACCTGGGACAGGGTCCTACAATGAGCAGTTCTTC.

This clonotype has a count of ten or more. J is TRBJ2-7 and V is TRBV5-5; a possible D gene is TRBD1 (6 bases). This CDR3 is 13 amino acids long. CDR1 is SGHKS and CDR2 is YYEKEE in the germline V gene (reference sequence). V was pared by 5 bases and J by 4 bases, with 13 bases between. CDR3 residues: CASSLIRGYEQYF. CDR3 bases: TGTGCCAGCAGTCTTATAAGGGGGTACGAGCAGTACTTC.

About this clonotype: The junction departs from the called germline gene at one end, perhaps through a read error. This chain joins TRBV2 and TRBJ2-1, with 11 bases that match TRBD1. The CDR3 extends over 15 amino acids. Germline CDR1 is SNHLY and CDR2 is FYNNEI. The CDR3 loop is CASSEDWTGGGESCF. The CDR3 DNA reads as TGTGCCAGCAGTGAAGATTGGACAGGGGGCGGAGAATCATGCTTC.

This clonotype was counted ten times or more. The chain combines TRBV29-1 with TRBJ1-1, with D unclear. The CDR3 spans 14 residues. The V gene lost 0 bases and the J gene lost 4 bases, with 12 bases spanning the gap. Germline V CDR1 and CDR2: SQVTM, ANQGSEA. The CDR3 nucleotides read TGCAGCGTTGAAGATGGAAATACGGTCACTGAAGCTTTCTTT. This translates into CSVEDGNTVTEAFF.

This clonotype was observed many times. CDR3 sequence: CASSLVGSPGEQYF. The DNA for the CDR3 is TGTGCCAGCAGCTTGGTAGGATCTCCGGGGGAGCAGTACTTC. The gene calls are TRBV7-9 and TRBJ2-7, with a tentative D call TRBD2 (5 bases). The CDR3 covers 14 residues. Germline lookup yields CDR1 SEHNR and CDR2 FQNEAQ (reference sequence). V dropped 3 bases and J dropped 7 bases, with 16 bases sitting between them. The entire variable domain, with the rest obtained from reference TRBV7-9 and TRBJ2-7, is as follows: DTGVSQNPRHKITKRGQNVTFRCDPISEHNRLYWYRQTLGQGPEFLTYFQNEAQLEKSRLLSDRFSAERPKGSFSTLEIQRTEQGDSAMYLCASSLVGSPGEQYFGPGTRLTVT.

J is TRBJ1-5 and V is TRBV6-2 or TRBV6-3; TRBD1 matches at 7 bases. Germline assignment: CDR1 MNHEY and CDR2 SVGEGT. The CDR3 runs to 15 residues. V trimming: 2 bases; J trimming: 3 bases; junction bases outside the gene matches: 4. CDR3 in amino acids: CASSYNRGYNQPQHF. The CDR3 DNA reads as TGTGCCAGCAGTTACAACAGGGGATACAATCAGCCCCAGCATTTT.

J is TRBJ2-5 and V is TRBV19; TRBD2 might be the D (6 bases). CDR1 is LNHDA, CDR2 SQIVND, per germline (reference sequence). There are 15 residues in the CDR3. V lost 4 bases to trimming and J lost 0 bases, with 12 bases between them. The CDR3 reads CASSTTLAHQETQYF. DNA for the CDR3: TGTGCCAGTAGTACCACACTAGCCCACCAAGAGACCCAGTACTTC.

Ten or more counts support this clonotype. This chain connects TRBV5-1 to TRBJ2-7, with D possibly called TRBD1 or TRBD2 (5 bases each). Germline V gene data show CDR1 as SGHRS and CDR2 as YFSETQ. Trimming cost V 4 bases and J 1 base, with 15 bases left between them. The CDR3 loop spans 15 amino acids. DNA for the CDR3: TGCGCCAGCAGCATCGAGGGGTTTTTGTCCTACGAGCAGTACTTC. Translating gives CASSIEGFLSYEQYF.

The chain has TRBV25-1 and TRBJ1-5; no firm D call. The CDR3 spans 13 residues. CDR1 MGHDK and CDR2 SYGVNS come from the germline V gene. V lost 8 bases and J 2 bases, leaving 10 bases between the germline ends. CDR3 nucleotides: TGTGCCAGCGGTTCAACAGGCAATCAGCCCCAGCATTTT. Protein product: CASGSTGNQPQHF.

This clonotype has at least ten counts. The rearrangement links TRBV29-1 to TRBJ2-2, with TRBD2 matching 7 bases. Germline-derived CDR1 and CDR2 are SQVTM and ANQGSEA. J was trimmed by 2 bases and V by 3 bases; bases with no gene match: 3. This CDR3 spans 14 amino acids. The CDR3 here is CSVEGGINTGELFF. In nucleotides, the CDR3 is TGCAGCGTTGAGGGGGGGATTAACACCGGGGAGCTGTTTTTT.